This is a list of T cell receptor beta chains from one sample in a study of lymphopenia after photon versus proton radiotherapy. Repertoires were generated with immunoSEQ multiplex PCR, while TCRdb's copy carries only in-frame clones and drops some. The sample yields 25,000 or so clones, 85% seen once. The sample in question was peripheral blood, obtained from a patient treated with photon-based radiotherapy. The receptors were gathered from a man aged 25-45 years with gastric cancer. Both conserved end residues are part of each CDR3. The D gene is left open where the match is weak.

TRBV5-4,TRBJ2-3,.,CASSPGGSTDTQYF
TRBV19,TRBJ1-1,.,CASTLMGGVNTEAFF
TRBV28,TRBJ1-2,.,CASSLRWRASYGYTF
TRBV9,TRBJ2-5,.,CASSVSQKETQYF
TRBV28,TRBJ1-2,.,CASSLTAKGYGYTF
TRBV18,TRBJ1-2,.,CASSPAEGNHYGYTF
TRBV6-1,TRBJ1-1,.,CASSELRGTEAFF
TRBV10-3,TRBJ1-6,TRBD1,CAISEKQGSQSSPLHF
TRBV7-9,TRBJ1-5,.,CASSLQGNQPQHF
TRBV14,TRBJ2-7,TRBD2,CASSLGLAGEQYF
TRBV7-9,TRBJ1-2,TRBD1,CASSQHLDRTGDGYTF
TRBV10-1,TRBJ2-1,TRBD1,CASSEILGTASDEQFF
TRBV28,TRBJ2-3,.,CASSSGGFTDTQYF
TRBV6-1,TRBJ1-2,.,CASSEAVLTAGYTF
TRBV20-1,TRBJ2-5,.,CSATLEETQYF
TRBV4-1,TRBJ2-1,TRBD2,CASSQASGRANEQFF
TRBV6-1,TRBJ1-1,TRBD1,CASRTDRDTEAFF
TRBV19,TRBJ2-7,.,CASRRNGDSYEQYF
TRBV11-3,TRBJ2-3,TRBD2,CASSLGSGGRTTDTQYF
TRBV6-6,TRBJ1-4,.,CASSYHEKLFF
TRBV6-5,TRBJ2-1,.,CASSQVAGGIYEQFF
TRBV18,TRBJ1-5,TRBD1,CASSPGQGPYSNQPQHF
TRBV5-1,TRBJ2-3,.,CASSLAGPQTDTQYF
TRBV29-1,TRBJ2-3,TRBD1,CSVESQGAPTDTQYF
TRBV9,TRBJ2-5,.,CASSVEAKETQYF
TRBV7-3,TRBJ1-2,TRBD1,CASSPDREYGYTF
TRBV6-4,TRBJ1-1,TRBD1,CASSDRTKATGITEAFF
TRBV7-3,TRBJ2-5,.,CASSLTGLETQYF
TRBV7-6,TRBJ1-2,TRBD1,CASSLARQGYGYTF
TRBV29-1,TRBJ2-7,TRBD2,CSVEAQGSGSNEQYF
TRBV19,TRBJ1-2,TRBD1,CASSRDRSYGYTF
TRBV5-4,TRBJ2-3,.,CASSLVEVGSTDTQYF
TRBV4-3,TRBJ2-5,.,CASSVQGGETQYF
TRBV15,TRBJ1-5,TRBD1,CATSRVGTGNQPQHF
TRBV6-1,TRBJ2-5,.,CASSDQWGETQYF
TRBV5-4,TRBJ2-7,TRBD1,CASSTGTEYYEQYF
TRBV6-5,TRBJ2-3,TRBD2,CASSQGLAVDTQYF
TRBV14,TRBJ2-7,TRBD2,CASSQETPGLAGVYEQYF
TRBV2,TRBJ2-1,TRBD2,CASSEDGGSYNEQFF
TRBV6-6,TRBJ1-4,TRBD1,CASSTGTGGSREKLFF
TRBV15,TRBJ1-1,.,CATSRANQNPEAFF
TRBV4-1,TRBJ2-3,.,CASSQDWRSRGDTQYF
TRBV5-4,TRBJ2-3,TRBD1,CASSSGQGARDTQYF
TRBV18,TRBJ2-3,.,CASSPMRGSTDTQYF
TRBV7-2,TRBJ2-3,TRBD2,CASSLPLGRGELTDTQYF
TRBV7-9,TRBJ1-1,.,CASSLEVPEAFF
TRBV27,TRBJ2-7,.,CASSLGKSYEQYF
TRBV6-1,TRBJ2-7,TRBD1,CASRDRGYEQYF
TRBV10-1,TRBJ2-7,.,CASSEYLGEEQYF
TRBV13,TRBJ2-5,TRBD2,CASSPRPGGQETQYF
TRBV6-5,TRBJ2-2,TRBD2,CASSYSLAVNTGELFF
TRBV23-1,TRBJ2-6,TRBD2,CAGLTSPGGESKKSGANVLTF
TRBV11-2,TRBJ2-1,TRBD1,CASRTGTGENNEQFF
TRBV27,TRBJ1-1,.,CASGPRRATEAFF
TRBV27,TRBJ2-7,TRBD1,CASSSGGQGRGEQYF
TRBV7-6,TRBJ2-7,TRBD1,CASSLVAGGEQYF
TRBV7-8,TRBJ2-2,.,CASSLAGTNTGELFF
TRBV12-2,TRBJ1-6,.,CASPRALSSYNSPLHF
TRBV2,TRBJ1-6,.,CASTEGSRNSPLHF